One sample yielded the 16 T cell receptor beta chains listed below, sequenced in a study of T cell repertoires in cytomegalovirus infection. For these receptors, no antigen is known. TCRdb ran MiXCR on the reads and lists one entry per CDR3 protein. The sample records nearly 700,000 distinct CDR3 sequences, around a third being singletons. Sequences were derived from cultured PBMCs, sampled from culture after CMV antigen stimulation. The receptors were gathered from a human donor in good health (CMV status not recorded). Some clones in this sample may be carry-over from other donors' samples.

The rearrangement uses TRBV20-1 and TRBJ1-4; D not certain. Per germline, CDR1 DFQATT and CDR2 SNEGSKA (reference sequence). The CDR3 has 12 amino acids. Trimming removed 1 base from V and 7 bases from J, with 7 bases in between. The CDR3 protein is CSARVRAEKLFF. The CDR3, as DNA: TGCAGTGCTAGAGTCCGGGCTGAAAAACTGTTTTTT.

This clonotype was observed many times. Its ends do not fully match the called genes, so a read error is possible. The chain uses TRBV5-1 and TRBJ1-1; 7 bases line up with TRBD1. The CDR3 loop spans 13 amino acids. Looked up from germline, CDR1 is SGHRS and CDR2 is YFSETQ. CDR3 in DNA: TGTGCCAGCAGCTTACAGGGGAGGACTGAAGCTTTCTTT. The encoded protein is CASSLQGRTEAFF.

Ten or more counts support this clonotype. V is TRBV7-2 and J is TRBJ2-5; TRBD2 aligns across 9 bases. The ends lost 5 bases at V and 5 bases at J; junction bases unmatched: 12. Germline V CDR1 and CDR2: SGHTA, FQGNSA. This CDR3 has 16 residues. CDR3 coding DNA: TGTGCCAGCAGCCGCCGAGGAGCGGGGGGCGTGGAGACCCAGTACTTC. This encodes CASSRRGAGGVETQYF.

This clonotype showed up just once. V gene TRBV5-1 combines with J gene TRBJ2-1, with 7 positions matching TRBD1. Germline lookup yields CDR1 SGHRS and CDR2 YFSETQ. V shed 3 bases, J shed 12 bases, and the junction held 3 bases outside the gene matches. The length of the CDR3 is 11 residues. This CDR3 is CASSSDRLQFF. In DNA, the CDR3 is TGCGCCAGCAGCTCGGACAGGTTGCAGTTCTTC.

With respect to this clonotype: Germline and junction disagree at one end, which may indicate a read error. The chain employs TRBV5-3 and TRBJ2-5, with D possibly being TRBD2 (7 bases). TRBV5-3 is an ORF for which the function is uncertain. The CDR3 consists of 16 residues. The CDR3 DNA follows: TGTGCCAGCAGCTTGGCATCCGGGGGGCCGAAAGAGACCCAGTACTTC. This translates into CASSLASGGPKETQYF.

This sequence joins TRBV6-1 and TRBJ2-2; D is unresolved. CDR3 length: 12 residues. Germline CDR1 reads MNHNS; CDR2 reads SASEGT. V was clipped by 7 bases and J by 6 bases, with 9 bases between them. CDR3 sequence reads: CASNTVPGELFF. The CDR3 DNA reads as TGTGCCAGCAACACTGTCCCCGGGGAGCTGTTTTTT.

The rearrangement links TRBV5-8 to TRBJ1-2; D not certain. V dropped 4 bases and J dropped 5 bases, with 9 bases sitting between them. The CDR3 spans 12 residues. Germline loops: CDR1 SGHTS, CDR2 YDEGEE. The CDR3 DNA is TGTGCCAGCAGCCCGGACCATTATGGCTACACCTTC. This codes for CASSPDHYGYTF.

There are many counts of this clonotype. CDR3 protein: CASSSSVRPQPQHF. The DNA of the CDR3 is TGTGCCAGCAGCTCTAGTGTTAGACCTCAGCCCCAGCATTTT. This chain uses TRBV7-2 with TRBJ1-5; no firm D call. Per germline, CDR1 SGHTA and CDR2 FQGNSA. The V end was cut by 4 bases, the J end by 6 bases, with 13 bases between. The CDR3 totals 14 residues.

The J gene is TRBJ1-1, the V gene TRBV5-5; D remains ambiguous. The germline V and J ends were trimmed by 0 bases and 2 bases, with 11 bases remaining between them. Germline V gene lookup returns CDR1 SGHKS and CDR2 YYEKEE (reference sequence). This CDR3 has 15 residues. In DNA form, the CDR3 reads TGTGCCAGCAGCTTGGTCGGAGGATTAAACACTGAAGCTTTCTTT. Translating gives CASSLVGGLNTEAFF.

This clonotype was found a few times. The chain couples TRBV27 to TRBJ2-7; possibly TRBD1 or TRBD2 for D (6 bases each). Deletions cut 3 bases from V and 5 bases from J, with 14 bases between. The CDR3 extends over 14 amino acids. Germline CDR1 is MNHEY and CDR2 is SMNVEV (reference sequence). The CDR3 region is CASSLTRGVDEQYF. CDR3 bases: TGTGCCAGCAGTTTGACAAGGGGGGTTGACGAGCAGTACTTC.

The chain uses TRBV12-3 or TRBV12-4 and TRBJ1-5, with a weak D call TRBD1 (6 bases). Trimming took 6 bases from V and 9 from J, leaving 21 bases between them. CDR3 length: 15 residues. CDR3 sequence (DNA): TGTGCCAGCAGGCGTGGACAGTCCTTGTGGCGGCCCCAGCATTTT. Its translation is CASRRGQSLWRPQHF.

This clonotype was observed a few times. V and J are TRBV7-9 and TRBJ2-2; 12 bases agree with TRBD1. Trimming removed 5 bases from V and 7 bases from J; junction bases left unmatched: 11. Looked up from germline, CDR1 is SEHNR and CDR2 is FQNEAQ (reference sequence). This CDR3 has 17 amino acids. CDR3 nucleotide sequence: TGTGCCAGCAGCCGCCGGGACAGGGGGCTGTTGAGCGGGGAGCTGTTTTTT. Protein product: CASSRRDRGLLSGELFF.

This clonotype showed up just a few times. CDR3 region: CASSIDGRVGKNIQYF. The CDR3 DNA follows: TGTGCCAGTAGTATTGATGGCAGGGTGGGCAAAAACATTCAGTACTTC. V is TRBV19 and J is TRBJ2-4, with D possibly TRBD1 on 5 matching bases. With 3 bases removed from V and 3 bases from J, the gap between germline ends came to 15 bases. CDR3 size: 16 residues. From germline, CDR1 is LNHDA and CDR2 SQIVND (reference sequence).

The chain has TRBV7-2 and TRBJ2-5, with 8 bases that match TRBD2. The ends lost 2 bases at V and 5 bases at J; junction bases unmatched: 4. The germline CDR1 and CDR2 sequences are SGHTA and FQGNSA. The CDR3 totals 14 residues. CDR3 sequence (DNA): TGTGCCAGCAGCTTACCGGGGGGGGTGGAGACCCAGTACTTC. Translated: CASSLPGGVETQYF. The full variable domain, with the rest looked up from reference TRBV7-2 and TRBJ2-5, is GAGVSQSPSNKVTEKGKDVELRCDPISGHTALYWYRQSLGQGLEFLIYFQGNSAPDKSGLPSDRFSAERTGGSVSTLTIQRTQQEDSAVYLCASSLPGGVETQYFGPGTRLLVL.

The chain employs TRBV12-3 or TRBV12-4 and TRBJ2-5, with 7 nucleotides matching TRBD1. With V trimmed by 7 bases and J by 2 bases, 7 bases remained unmatched. The CDR3 sequence is 14 residues long. CDR3 in amino acids: CASTVDRAQETQYF. CDR3 in DNA: TGTGCCAGCACCGTAGACAGGGCTCAAGAGACCCAGTACTTC.

This clonotype was observed a few times. V gene TRBV7-2 combines with J gene TRBJ2-3; TRBD2 aligns across 8 bases. V was pared by 5 bases and J by 2 bases, with 18 bases of the junction left unmatched. The CDR3 runs to 19 residues. CDR1 is SGHTA, CDR2 FQGNSA, per germline. CDR3 amino acids: CASSITGLVRIRSTDTQYF. DNA for the CDR3: TGTGCCAGCAGCATAACGGGACTAGTCAGGATCCGTTCCACAGATACGCAGTATTTT.